One and the same sample provided the 30 T cell receptor beta chains below, sequenced in a study of T cells in Graves' hyperthyroidism and ophthalmopathy. TCR beta CDR3 sequences were amplified from RNA transcripts. Carried out on the TCR CDR3, a first-round RT-PCR used the HTBI primer set. TCRdb passed the multiplex PCR reads through MiXCR, listing each CDR3 protein once. The sample contains roughly 750,000 distinct CDR3 sequences, 16% of which appear only once. Material: blood. Receptors originate from a man between 18 and 35 years old with Graves' hyperthyroidism.

The genes are TRBV20-1 and TRBJ2-1; D is unresolved. V was cut by 5 bases and J by 12 bases, with 29 bases left in between. The CDR3 length is 16 residues. Germline CDR1 DFQATT, CDR2 SNEGSKA (reference sequence). The CDR3 DNA sequence: TGCAGTGCTCTTTCACAGCACAATTCATTCTCTCGGGCGCAGTTCTTC. This gives the protein CSALSQHNSFSRAQFF.

The gene calls are TRBV7-9 and TRBJ2-1, with 7 bases identical to TRBD2. This CDR3 is 19 amino acids long. After removal of 5 bases from V and 4 bases from J, the junction contained 20 bases not matched to a gene. The V gene's germline CDR1 is SEHNR and CDR2 FQNEAQ (reference sequence). The chain's CDR3 is CASSQHTSIWGGSYNEQFF. CDR3 in DNA: TGTGCCAGCAGCCAGCACACTAGCATTTGGGGGGGATCGTACAATGAGCAGTTCTTC.

The sample holds many counts of this clonotype. The chain joins TRBV5-1 to TRBJ1-1; the D gene is possibly TRBD1 (6 bases). Trimming took 3 bases from V and 7 from J, leaving 10 bases between them. The germline V gene has CDR1 SGHRS and CDR2 YFSETQ. There are 12 residues in the CDR3. This CDR3 is CASSWETGEAFF. CDR3 DNA: TGCGCCAGCAGCTGGGAGACAGGTGAAGCTTTCTTT.

In this sample, this clonotype turned up many times. V usage is TRBV30 and J usage is TRBJ1-1; D remains unclear. The V gene lost 0 bases and the J gene lost 7 bases, with 12 bases spanning the gap. Per the germline V gene, CDR1 is GTSNPN and CDR2 is SVGIG (reference sequence). The CDR3 is 13 residues long. This CDR3 reads CAWSVKGQHEAFF. For the CDR3, the DNA is TGTGCCTGGAGTGTAAAAGGTCAGCATGAAGCTTTCTTT. Full variable domain (remainder filled in from reference TRBV30 and TRBJ1-1): SQTIHQWPATLVQPVGSPLSLECTVEGTSNPNLYWYRQAAGRGLQLLFYSVGIGQISSEVPQNLSASRPQDRQFILSSKKLLLSDSGFYLCAWSVKGQHEAFFGQGTRLTVV.

This clonotype appeared a few times. V usage is TRBV7-2 and J usage is TRBJ2-3; 12 bases agree with TRBD2. Looked up from germline, CDR1 is SGHTA and CDR2 is FQGNSA. With V trimmed by 8 bases and J by 3 bases, 6 bases remained unmatched. The CDR3 consists of 15 residues. CDR3 nucleotide sequence: TGTGCCAGCGGCCAACTAGCGGGAGGAACAGATACGCAGTATTTT. Translation: CASGQLAGGTDTQYF.

The rearrangement links TRBV5-6 to TRBJ2-2; D gene unclear. Trimming stripped 6 bases from V and 0 bases from J, with 9 bases between. Germline CDR1 SGHDT, CDR2 YYEEEE. CDR3 length equals 14 residues. CDR3 sequence reads: CASNIVANTGELFF. The CDR3 DNA reads TGTGCCAGCAACATCGTAGCGAACACCGGGGAGCTGTTTTTT.

This chain joins TRBV6-6 and TRBJ2-7; D is perhaps TRBD1 (5 bases). The CDR3 contains 14 residues. V lost 5 bases, J lost 0 bases, and 11 bases lay in between. Per germline, CDR1 MNHNY and CDR2 SVGAGI (reference sequence). The CDR3 DNA sequence: TGTGCCAGCAGTACTCGAAGGGGCTCCTACGAGCAGTACTTC. Translating gives CASSTRRGSYEQYF.

This clonotype was seen many times. This chain joins TRBV28 and TRBJ2-1; 9 bases align to TRBD2. Trimming at V came to 5 bases and at J to 6 bases, leaving 5 bases not matched to a gene. Germline CDR1 and CDR2: MDHEN and SYDVKM. This CDR3 has 14 amino acids. The CDR3 is CASSLAGFFNEQFF. DNA of the CDR3: TGTGCCAGCAGTCTAGCGGGATTCTTCAATGAGCAGTTCTTC.

This clonotype was seen at least ten times. The CDR3 is CASSGGELNEQYF. The CDR3, as DNA: TGTGCCAGCAGTGGGGGGGAGTTGAACGAGCAGTACTTC. The V gene is TRBV2, the J gene TRBJ2-7; TRBD2 is a possible D gene (6 bases). Germline V lookup: CDR1 SNHLY, CDR2 FYNNEI. This CDR3 is 13 amino acids long. V was pared by 4 bases and J by 5 bases, with 12 bases between.

This clonotype was observed at least ten times. The chain links TRBV28 to TRBJ2-7; D assignment may be TRBD1 or TRBD2 (6 bases each). Germline V gene sequence: CDR1 MDHEN, CDR2 SYDVKM. The CDR3 has 14 amino acids. Trimming cost V 6 bases and J 0 bases, with 12 bases left between them. The DNA for the CDR3 is TGTGCCAGCAGAAGGGGGGAGGTCTCCTACGAGCAGTACTTC. Its protein is CASRRGEVSYEQYF.

This clonotype was counted at least ten times. The genes are TRBV18 and TRBJ2-3; D is perhaps TRBD2 (5 bases). The CDR3 sequence is 14 residues long. Deletions cut 2 bases from V and 1 base from J, with 7 bases between. Germline CDR1 reads KGHSH; CDR2 reads LQKENI. CDR3 region: CASSPERGTDTQYF. The CDR3 nucleotides are TGTGCCAGCTCACCAGAGAGGGGCACAGATACGCAGTATTTT.

The V and J genes are TRBV30 and TRBJ2-7; perhaps TRBD2 as D (5 bases). Germline values: CDR1 GTSNPN, CDR2 SVGIG (reference sequence). CDR3 length: 13 residues. The V gene lost 0 bases and the J gene lost 3 bases, with 9 bases spanning the gap. CDR3 sequence reads: CAWSVLGSYEQYF. CDR3 DNA: TGTGCCTGGAGTGTACTAGGCAGCTACGAGCAGTACTTC.

The chain carries TRBV18 and TRBJ2-7; 8 bases fit TRBD2. This CDR3 contains 16 residues. The V gene end was trimmed by 2 bases and the J gene end by 2 bases; junction bases not matched to a gene: 8. CDR1 and CDR2 (germline): KGHSH, LQKENI. The CDR3 loop reads CASSPRGAGGAYEQYF. CDR3 nucleotides: TGTGCCAGCTCACCAAGAGGTGCGGGAGGTGCCTACGAGCAGTACTTC.

This clonotype was observed a handful of times. The rearrangement uses TRBV3-1 and TRBJ2-3; no firm D call. V gave up 3 bases and J gave up 2 bases, with 12 bases separating them. The germline CDR1 and CDR2 sequences are LGHDT and YNNKEL (reference sequence). The CDR3 loop spans 15 amino acids. CDR3 sequence: CASSQSRANTDTQYF. The CDR3 coding sequence is TGTGCCAGCAGCCAGAGCCGGGCCAACACAGATACGCAGTATTTT.

This clonotype was picked up a small number of times. This chain joins TRBV4-3 and TRBJ2-1; the D gene is possibly TRBD2 (7 bases). CDR1 is LGHNA and CDR2 is YSLEER in the germline V gene. There are 14 residues in the CDR3. Trimming cost V 0 bases and J 9 bases, with 12 bases left between them. This CDR3 reads CASSQENRGGEQFF. CDR3 DNA sequence: TGCGCCAGCAGCCAAGAAAATAGGGGGGGTGAGCAGTTCTTC.

Ten or more counts support this clonotype. The genes are TRBV7-8 and TRBJ2-7; 9 bases line up with TRBD1. This CDR3 has 12 amino acids. CDR1 and CDR2 from the germline V gene are SGHVS and FQNEAQ. Germline trimming cut 4 bases from V and 6 bases from J; bases unmatched to any gene: 1. CDR3 protein: CASSSTGGEQYF. DNA of the CDR3: TGTGCCAGCAGCTCGACAGGGGGCGAGCAGTACTTC.

This clonotype was counted ten times or more. This chain joins TRBV2 and TRBJ2-3; D is unresolved. Trimming stripped 1 base from V and 5 bases from J, with 7 bases between. CDR1 and CDR2 from the germline V gene are SNHLY and FYNNEI. The CDR3 is 13 residues long. In DNA, the CDR3 is TGTGCCAGCAGTGAAGTCTGGGGAGATACGCAGTATTTT. This gives the protein CASSEVWGDTQYF.

The V gene is TRBV25-1, the J gene TRBJ2-1; D might be TRBD2 (5 bases). Deletions cut 4 bases from V and 8 bases from J, with 21 bases between. The V gene's germline CDR1 is MGHDK and CDR2 SYGVNS. This CDR3 is 16 amino acids long. The CDR3 DNA sequence: TGTGCCAGCAGTGCCCCTGCTATGGAGCGGCGCGATGAGCAGTTCTTC. Translation: CASSAPAMERRDEQFF.

J is TRBJ2-5 and V is TRBV20-1, with TRBD1 matching over 9 bases. V gave up 1 base and J gave up 4 bases; unmatched junction bases: 4. Germline V CDR1 and CDR2: DFQATT, SNEGSKA (reference sequence). This CDR3 spans 14 amino acids. The CDR3 is CSARAPDRGETQYF. CDR3 DNA: TGCAGTGCTAGAGCCCCGGACAGGGGAGAGACCCAGTACTTC.

The chain recombines TRBV28 with TRBJ2-7, with D unclear. The CDR3 sequence is 13 residues long. Germline lookup yields CDR1 MDHEN and CDR2 SYDVKM. Trimming removed 3 bases from V and 1 base from J, with 7 bases in between. The CDR3 coding sequence is TGTGCCAGCAGTTTGTATTATTCCTACGAGCAGTACTTC. Translation gives CASSLYYSYEQYF.

This clonotype was recorded many times. The CDR3 DNA is TGTGCCAGCAGTTACGGGACAGGGGGCTCCTACGAGCAGTACTTC. Amino acids: CASSYGTGGSYEQYF. The chain couples TRBV6-1 to TRBJ2-7; 11 positions agree with TRBD1. Unmatched junction bases numbered 3, after V lost 5 bases and J lost 0 bases. Germline V gene data show CDR1 as MNHNS and CDR2 as SASEGT. The length of the CDR3 is 15 residues.

The V gene is TRBV4-1, the J gene TRBJ2-2; 8 bases line up with TRBD1. The CDR3 covers 15 residues. Germline CDR1 is MGHRA and CDR2 is YSYEKL. V was pared by 2 bases and J by 4 bases, with 3 bases of the junction left unmatched. CDR3 in amino acids: CASSQTGTGTGELFF. In DNA form, the CDR3 reads TGCGCCAGCAGCCAAACCGGGACAGGCACCGGGGAGCTGTTTTTT.

This chain connects TRBV30 to TRBJ2-2, with D possibly TRBD1 on 7 matching bases. Per the germline V gene, CDR1 is GTSNPN and CDR2 is SVGIG (reference sequence). V shed 1 base and J shed 5 bases, with 14 bases lying between them. This CDR3 spans 15 amino acids. CDR3 loop: CAWSGPPGGTGELFF. The DNA of the CDR3 is TGTGCCTGGAGTGGTCCCCCAGGGGGGACCGGGGAGCTGTTTTTT.

This clonotype was counted only a few times. V is TRBV9 and J is TRBJ1-2, with 7 bases fitting TRBD1. The CDR3 is 16 residues long. Germline assignment: CDR1 SGDLS and CDR2 YYNGEE. V shed 4 bases, J shed 0 bases, and the junction held 9 bases outside the gene matches. The CDR3 DNA follows: TGTGCCAGCAGCCCTAATATAGGGACAGCTAACTATGGCTACACCTTC. It is translated as CASSPNIGTANYGYTF.

This clonotype was counted many times. The rearrangement links TRBV5-8 to TRBJ1-1; D unresolved. V was trimmed by 5 bases and J by 2 bases, leaving 10 bases between them. The CDR3 loop spans 13 amino acids. The germline gives CDR1 SGHTS, CDR2 YDEGEE. This CDR3 is CASRGHLNTEAFF. The DNA of the CDR3 is TGTGCCAGCAGAGGGCACCTAAACACTGAAGCTTTCTTT.

This clonotype was seen just once. The chain carries TRBV12-3 or TRBV12-4 and TRBJ2-2; no firm D call. V lost 3 bases, J lost 1 base, and 9 bases lay in between. The length of the CDR3 is 15 residues. CDR3 DNA: TGTGCCAGCAGTTTCGAGATGGAGAACACCGGGGAGCTGTTTTTT. It codes for CASSFEMENTGELFF.

This clonotype has only a few counts. V is TRBV5-4 and J is TRBJ2-7, with a weak D call TRBD2 (5 bases). CDR3 length: 13 amino acids. Deletions cut 4 bases from V and 2 bases from J, with 10 bases between. Per germline, CDR1 SGHNT and CDR2 YYREEE (reference sequence). The chain's CDR3 is CASSDPGTYEQYF. In DNA, the CDR3 is TGTGCCAGCAGCGATCCCGGGACCTACGAGCAGTACTTC.

This clonotype has a handful of counts. V and J are TRBV2 and TRBJ2-7; D not certain. Germline CDR1 SNHLY, CDR2 FYNNEI. The CDR3 totals 13 residues. V lost 4 bases and J 3 bases, leaving 10 bases between the germline ends. In nucleotides, the CDR3 is TGTGCCAGCAGTGGCTGGTACCTCTACGAGCAGTACTTC. Encoded protein: CASSGWYLYEQYF.

This clonotype was seen more than once but under ten times. The chain uses TRBV19 and TRBJ1-2, with 8 nucleotides matching TRBD1. V lost 6 bases to trimming and J lost 7 bases; unmatched junction nucleotides: 13. CDR3 size: 15 residues. Germline V gene data show CDR1 as LNHDA and CDR2 as SQIVND (reference sequence). The CDR3 DNA sequence: TGTGCCAGTAGGGGGCCGGACAGGGCGCGGCTTGGCTACACCTTC. Amino acids: CASRGPDRARLGYTF.

V is TRBV7-9 and J is TRBJ1-3; D uncertain. The germline CDR1 and CDR2 sequences are SEHNR and FQNEAQ (reference sequence). Trimming took 1 base from V and 0 from J, leaving 16 bases between them. The CDR3 consists of 18 residues. Written as DNA, the CDR3 is TGTGCCAGCAGCTTAGGTATCGGCAGGTTCCTCTCTGGAAACACCATATATTTT. Its translation is CASSLGIGRFLSGNTIYF.